These 7 T cell receptor beta chains were sequenced from one sample in a study of OX40 agonist ivuxolimab in advanced cancers. Only in-frame clones appear in the TCRdb table, and some are missing; sequencing was by immunoSEQ multiplex PCR. The sample yields about 110,000 clones, around 93% seen once. Sequences were derived from CD4+ or CD8+ T cells sorted from blood, sampled in a trial of the OX40 agonist ivuxolimab. All receptors come from an adult with an advanced solid tumor such as melanoma, head and neck, liver or kidney cancer.

The rearrangement uses TRBV6-1 and TRBJ1-6, with D hard to call. CDR3 length: 11 amino acids. The V gene's germline CDR1 is MNHNS and CDR2 SASEGT. The germline V and J ends were trimmed by 5 bases and 10 bases, with 6 bases remaining between them. CDR3 bases: TGTGCCAGCAGTCTTGTCTCACCCCTCCACTTT. Residues: CASSLVSPLHF.

The V call is TRBV6-5, the J call TRBJ1-2, with 7 nucleotides matching TRBD1. Germline V gives CDR1 MNHEY, CDR2 SVGAGI. Trimming cost V 6 bases and J 1 base; bases outside gene matches: 8. This CDR3 has 15 residues. The CDR3 loop is CASRTDRAHNYGYTF. The CDR3 nucleotides are TGTGCCAGCAGAACTGACAGGGCTCATAACTATGGCTACACCTTC.

This rearrangement joins TRBV6-5 to TRBJ2-1; D is unresolved. V was trimmed by 5 bases and J by 0 bases, leaving 11 bases between them. In germline, CDR1 is MNHEY, CDR2 SVGAGI. The CDR3 consists of 15 residues. The CDR3 sequence: CASSRPQSSYNEQFF. The DNA for the CDR3 is TGTGCCAGCAGTAGACCTCAAAGCTCCTACAATGAGCAGTTCTTC.

The J gene is TRBJ2-6, the V gene TRBV9; either TRBD1 or TRBD2 may supply D (6 bases each). Germline loops: CDR1 SGDLS, CDR2 YYNGEE. V shed 5 bases and J shed 3 bases, with 15 bases lying between them. The CDR3 is made up of 16 amino acids. The CDR3 DNA is TGTGCCAGCAGTTCCGGAGGGGGAGTTGGGGCCAACGTCCTGACTTTC. Translation: CASSSGGGVGANVLTF.

V and J are TRBV11-2 and TRBJ2-2, with 7 bases fitting TRBD1. Trimming at V came to 5 bases and at J to 5 bases, leaving 2 bases not matched to a gene. This CDR3 contains 13 residues. Germline V gives CDR1 SGHAT, CDR2 FQNNGV. CDR3: CASSQDRTGELFF. As DNA, the CDR3 is TGTGCCAGCAGCCAGGACAGGACCGGGGAGCTGTTTTTT.

This chain links TRBV18 with TRBJ2-5; D not resolved. V was shortened by 3 bases and J by 3 bases, with 8 bases between the two germline ends. The CDR3 runs to 13 residues. Per germline, CDR1 KGHSH and CDR2 LQKENI. CDR3 protein: CASSPGLKETQYF. CDR3 DNA sequence: TGTGCCAGCTCACCGGGTCTAAAAGAGACCCAGTACTTC.

The V and J genes are TRBV10-3 and TRBJ2-5; D is undetermined. Germline loops: CDR1 ENHRY, CDR2 SYGVKD. The V and J ends lost 2 bases and 5 bases respectively, with 3 bases between them. There are 11 residues in the CDR3. CDR3 residues: CAISEGETQYF. Here the CDR3 DNA reads TGTGCCATCAGTGAGGGGGAGACCCAGTACTTC.